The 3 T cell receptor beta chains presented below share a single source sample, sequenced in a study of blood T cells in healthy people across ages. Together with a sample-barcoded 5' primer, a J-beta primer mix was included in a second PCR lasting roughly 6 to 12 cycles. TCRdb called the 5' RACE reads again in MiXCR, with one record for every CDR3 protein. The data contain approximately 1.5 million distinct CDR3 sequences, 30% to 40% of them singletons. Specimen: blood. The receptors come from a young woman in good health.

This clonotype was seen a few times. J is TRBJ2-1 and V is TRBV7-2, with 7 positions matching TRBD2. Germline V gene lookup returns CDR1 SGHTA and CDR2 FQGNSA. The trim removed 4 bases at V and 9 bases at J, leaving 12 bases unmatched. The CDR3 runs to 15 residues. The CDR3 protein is CASSSSRGTTIEQFF. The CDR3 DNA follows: TGTGCCAGCAGCTCAAGCCGTGGGACTACTATTGAGCAGTTCTTC.

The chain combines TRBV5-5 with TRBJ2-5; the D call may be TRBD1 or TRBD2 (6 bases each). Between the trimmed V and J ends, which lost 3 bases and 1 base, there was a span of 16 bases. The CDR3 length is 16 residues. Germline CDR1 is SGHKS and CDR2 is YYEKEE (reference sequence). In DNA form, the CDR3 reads TGTGCCAGCAGCTCGGAGGGGGACCGGACCCAAGAGACCCAGTACTTC. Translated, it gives CASSSEGDRTQETQYF.

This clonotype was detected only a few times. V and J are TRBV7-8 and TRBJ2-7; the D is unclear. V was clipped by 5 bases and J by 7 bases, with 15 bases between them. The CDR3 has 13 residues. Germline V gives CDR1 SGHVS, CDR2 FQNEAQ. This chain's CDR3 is CASSLRTVGEQYF. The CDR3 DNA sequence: TGTGCCAGCAGCCTTCGGACGGTCGGGGAGCAGTACTTC.